The clone carrying this T cell receptor (beta chain) was seen a few times. Its antigen is unknown. The record originates from a study of T-cell memory formation after mild COVID-19. V was shortened by 5 bases and J by 3 bases, with 14 bases between the two germline ends. The CDR3 has 14 residues. From germline, CDR1 is MNHEY and CDR2 SVGEGT. Overall study findings and caveats: Within pre-infection memory, some responding clones were found, suggesting cross-reactive memory joined.

TCRdb used MiXCR to reprocess the 5' RACE reads, holding one entry per CDR3 protein. The sample contains under 250,000 distinct CDR3 sequences, 10% to 13% of which appear only once. This chain joins TRBV6-2 or TRBV6-3 and TRBJ2-7; a possible D gene is TRBD1 (6 bases). This clonotype was obtained from a man in his late teens or twenties who had mild COVID-19 (a few samples of this study predate the infection). Cell type and time point are not known. The sequenced sample consisted of PBMCs or a T cell subset sorted from them (not recorded which). The CDR3 is CASSTLTGFYEQYF. CDR3 in DNA: TGTGCCAGCAGTACGCTCACAGGGTTCTACGAGCAGTACTTC.